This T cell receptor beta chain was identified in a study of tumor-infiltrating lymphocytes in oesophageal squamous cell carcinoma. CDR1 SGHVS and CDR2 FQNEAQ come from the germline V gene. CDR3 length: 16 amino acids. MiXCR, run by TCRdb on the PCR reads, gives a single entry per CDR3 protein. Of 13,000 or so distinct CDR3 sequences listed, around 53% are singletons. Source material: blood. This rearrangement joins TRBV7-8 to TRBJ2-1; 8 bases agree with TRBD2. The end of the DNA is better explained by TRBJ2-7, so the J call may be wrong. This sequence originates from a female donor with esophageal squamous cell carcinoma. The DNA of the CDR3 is TGTGCCAGCAGCTTAAGCACTCGGGAGGGGAGCTACGAGCAGTACTTC. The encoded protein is CASSLSTREGSYEQYF.